This is a list of T cell receptor beta chains from one sample in a study of CD8 T cells in ankylosing spondylitis. One entry per CDR3 protein, called by TCRdb with MiXCR from the 5' RACE reads. This table holds 250,000 to 350,000 distinct CDR3 sequences, around 18% found once. Sequenced: blood, either unsorted or a sorted T cell fraction (not recorded which). Source of these receptors: a male donor with ankylosing spondylitis or in good health (not recorded which). CDR3s include the opening cysteine and the closing phenylalanine or tryptophan. The D gene is left open where the match is weak. Size is omitted from some rows. Given values are once, few, many or a class for expanded clones.

>TRBV3-1|-|TRBJ2-4|-
CASSPRNGNIQYF
TGTGCCTCCTCTCCGAGGAATGGAAACATTCAGTACTTC
>TRBV5-1|-|TRBJ1-2|TRBD1
CASSQGQIYGYTF
TGCGCCAGCAGCCAGGGACAGATCTATGGCTACACCTTC
>TRBV20-1|few|TRBJ2-1|TRBD1
CSARAGTGGNEQFF
TGCAGTGCTAGGGCCGGGACAGGGGGCAATGAGCAGTTCTTC
>TRBV10-3|few|TRBJ1-5|-
CAISESMWTASNQPQHF
TGTGCCATCAGTGAGTCGATGTGGACAGCTAGCAATCAGCCCCAGCATTTT
>TRBV13|-|TRBJ2-3|-
CASSLGQGWTLAISTDTQYF
TGTGCCAGCAGCTTAGGACAGGGATGGACCCTCGCAATAAGCACAGATACGCAGTATTTT
>TRBV7-3|many|TRBJ2-1|-
CASSPNSYNEQFF
TGTGCCAGCAGCCCCAACTCCTACAATGAGCAGTTCTTC
>TRBV18|few|TRBJ2-1|TRBD1
CASSRTRQGNEQFF
TGTGCCAGCTCACGGACCCGACAGGGGAATGAGCAGTTCTTC
>TRBV11-3|few|TRBJ1-2|-
CASSLVVGDYGYTF
TGTGCCAGCAGCTTAGTTGTCGGCGACTATGGCTACACCTTC
>TRBV12-3/TRBV12-4|-|TRBJ2-5|-
CASSRQAGTVKETQYF
TGTGCCAGCAGTCGCCAAGCCGGGACGGTGAAAGAGACCCAGTACTTC
>TRBV5-6|-|TRBJ2-3|TRBD2
CASTGGLAFADTQYF
TGTGCCAGCACCGGGGGACTAGCATTTGCGGATACGCAGTATTTT
>TRBV9|-|TRBJ1-1|-
CASSVRVEDTEAFF
TGTGCCAGCAGCGTTAGGGTTGAGGACACTGAAGCTTTCTTT
>TRBV5-1|-|TRBJ2-3|TRBD2
CASRRLAGVTDTQYF
TGCGCCAGCAGACGACTAGCGGGAGTAACAGATACGCAGTATTTT
>TRBV29-1|many|TRBJ2-1|-
CSVDLVPWGSYNEQFF
TGCAGCGTGGACCTCGTCCCTTGGGGCTCCTACAATGAGCAGTTCTTC
>TRBV9|few|TRBJ1-2|-
CASSVEGRAGDGYTF
TGTGCCAGCAGCGTAGAAGGTCGGGCAGGGGATGGCTACACCTTC
>TRBV20-1|-|TRBJ1-6|-
CSAREQGYNSPLHF
TGCAGTGCTAGAGAGCAGGGGTATAATTCACCCCTCCACTTT
>TRBV5-1|few|TRBJ1-2|-
CASSTDGTYGYTF
TGCGCCAGCAGCACAGACGGAACATATGGCTACACCTTC
>TRBV5-1|-|TRBJ2-6|-
CASSGGGAGRQTGANVLTF
TGCGCCAGCAGCGGAGGGGGGGCAGGTCGACAAACTGGGGCCAACGTCCTGACTTTC
>TRBV20-1|-|TRBJ1-1|-
CSARDAGRNTEAFF
TGCAGTGCTAGAGATGCGGGACGGAACACTGAAGCTTTCTTT
>TRBV10-3|-|TRBJ1-3|-
CAISAGPSSGNAIYF
TGTGCCATCAGTGCGGGGCCAAGCTCTGGAAACGCCATATATTTT
>TRBV4-1|-|TRBJ2-2|TRBD2
CASSLYPGGTSDTGELFF
TGCGCCAGCAGCCTCTATCCTGGGGGGACTAGTGACACCGGGGAGCTGTTTTTT